The 24 T cell receptor beta chains in this list originate from one sample, sequenced in a study of patients with pleural tuberculosis. TCRdb itself ran the reads through MiXCR, one entry per CDR3 protein. Of under 55,000 distinct CDR3 sequences detected, about 7.3% appear once; the ten largest clones hold roughly 17%. These TCRs come from a human donor with pleural tuberculosis.

CDR3 sequence reads: CASCAMTSGYNEQFF. CDR3 coding DNA: TGTGCCAGTTGTGCAATGACTAGCGGTTACAATGAGCAGTTCTTC. The chain couples TRBV14 to TRBJ2-1; 9 bases map to TRBD2. The ends lost 9 bases at V and 4 bases at J; junction bases unmatched: 10. Looked up from germline, CDR1 is SGHDN and CDR2 is FVKESK. The CDR3 has 15 amino acids.

This clonotype has a count of ten or more. The genes are TRBV20-1 and TRBJ2-1; possibly TRBD2 for D (5 bases). This CDR3 contains 14 residues. Germline CDR1 and CDR2: DFQATT and SNEGSKA (reference sequence). V was shortened by 5 bases and J by 3 bases, with 14 bases between the two germline ends. CDR3 protein: CSAASGHVYNEQFF. CDR3 nucleotides: TGCAGTGCTGCGAGCGGCCACGTCTACAATGAGCAGTTCTTC.

The chain is built from TRBV29-1 and TRBJ2-7, with 8 bases that match TRBD1. V lost 5 bases to trimming and J lost 6 bases; unmatched junction nucleotides: 6. CDR1 is SQVTM, CDR2 ANQGSEA, per germline. The CDR3 covers 12 residues. This chain's CDR3 is CSVRGQGSEQYV. DNA of the CDR3: TGCAGCGTTAGAGGACAGGGTAGCGAGCAGTACGTC.

The V and J genes are TRBV29-1 and TRBJ2-3; TRBD1 or TRBD2 may be the D gene (5 bases each). The CDR3 has 15 amino acids. Germline CDR1 SQVTM, CDR2 ANQGSEA. V was shortened by 0 bases and J by 0 bases, with 10 bases between the two germline ends. This chain's CDR3 is CSVEDLGVSTDTQYF. The CDR3 DNA sequence: TGCAGCGTTGAAGACCTGGGGGTGAGCACAGATACGCAGTATTTT.

In the case of this clonotype: A much larger clone differs by one base, so this may be a read error. A read error is likely, as this CDR3 ends without the conserved phenylalanine or tryptophan. The CDR3 coding sequence is TGTGCCAGCAGTTTTGTCGGCCATGCCACGCAGTATCTT. Translation gives CASSFVGHATQYL. This sequence joins TRBV12-3 or TRBV12-4 and TRBJ2-3, with D unclear. Trimming stripped 3 bases from V and 9 bases from J, with 13 bases between. CDR3 length: 13 amino acids.

This clonotype has at least ten counts. The rearrangement links TRBV11-2 to TRBJ2-2; D ambiguous. Per germline, CDR1 SGHAT and CDR2 FQNNGV. Trimming pared 6 bases from V and 4 bases from J, leaving 15 bases between. The CDR3 is 15 amino acids. Here the CDR3 DNA reads TGTGCCAGCAGGCCCCCAGGCGTTGTCACCGGGGAGCTGTTTTTT. Translated, it gives CASRPPGVVTGELFF.

The rearrangement joins TRBV2 to TRBJ2-5, with D perhaps TRBD2 (6 bases). Trimming took off 11 bases at V and 5 bases at J, with 24 bases between the two ends. Germline lookup yields CDR1 SNHLY and CDR2 FYNNEI. This CDR3 has 15 residues. The CDR3 loop is CAHNGASESLETQYF. The CDR3 DNA reads as TGTGCCCACAATGGGGCTAGCGAGTCTTTGGAGACCCAGTACTTC.

This clonotype was seen repeatedly, ten times or more. The CDR3 reads CATSAGLLSNQPQHF. CDR3 DNA: TGTGCCACCAGCGCAGGACTCTTGAGCAATCAGCCCCAGCATTTT. The V and J genes are TRBV15 and TRBJ1-5; no definite D call. CDR1 is LNHNV and CDR2 is YYDKDF in the germline V gene (reference sequence). V was cut by 5 bases and J by 1 base, with 12 bases left in between. The CDR3 sequence is 15 residues long.

V gene TRBV9 combines with J gene TRBJ2-1; D remains ambiguous. The CDR3 extends over 14 amino acids. Trimming stripped 0 bases from V and 4 bases from J, with 8 bases between. Germline values: CDR1 SGDLS, CDR2 YYNGEE. This CDR3 is CASSVDDGYNEQFF. The DNA for the CDR3 is TGTGCCAGCAGCGTAGACGACGGATACAATGAGCAGTTCTTC.

This clonotype appeared many times. V is TRBV19 and J is TRBJ1-4, with D unclear. The V end was cut by 1 base, the J end by 12 bases, with 12 bases between. Germline V gene data show CDR1 as LNHDA and CDR2 as SQIVND (reference sequence). This CDR3 contains 13 residues. The DNA for the CDR3 is TGTGCCAGTAGTATAGTTGGAGGACTCCAACTGTTTTTT. Protein product: CASSIVGGLQLFF.

This clonotype was recorded only once. The chain recombines TRBV20-1 with TRBJ1-1, with 7 bases that match TRBD1. Per the germline V gene, CDR1 is DFQATT and CDR2 is SNEGSKA (reference sequence). The V segment lost 6 bases and the J segment 5 bases; nucleotides outside the gene matches: 12. The CDR3 loop spans 14 amino acids. The CDR3 nucleotides read TGCAGTGCCACTCTGGGGAGGGGGCGTACTGAAGCTTTCTTT. Amino acids: CSATLGRGRTEAFF.

This clonotype has more than one count but fewer than ten. The J gene is TRBJ2-1, the V gene TRBV30; D is uncertain. The CDR3 totals 11 residues. With 3 bases removed from V and 9 bases from J, the gap between germline ends came to 9 bases. CDR1 and CDR2 from the germline V gene are GTSNPN and SVGIG (reference sequence). The CDR3 region is CAWSPPGEQFF. The CDR3 DNA reads TGTGCCTGGAGCCCTCCTGGTGAGCAGTTCTTC. The whole variable domain, filled in from reference TRBV30 and TRBJ2-1, reads SQTIHQWPATLVQPVGSPLSLECTVEGTSNPNLYWYRQAAGRGLQLLFYSVGIGQISSEVPQNLSASRPQDRQFILSSKKLLLSDSGFYLCAWSPPGEQFFGPGTRLTVL.

This clonotype showed up many times. This rearrangement joins TRBV4-1 to TRBJ1-6, with D possibly matching TRBD1 (5 bases). Per germline, CDR1 MGHRA and CDR2 YSYEKL. The CDR3 is 15 residues long. V lost 0 bases, J lost 8 bases, and 11 bases lay in between. The CDR3 DNA follows: TGCGCCAGCAGCCAAGACCGGGACTCCTATTCACCCCTCCACTTT. The encoded protein is CASSQDRDSYSPLHF.

This clonotype was seen many times. The V call is TRBV28, the J call TRBJ1-1; tentatively, D is TRBD1 (6 bases). Deletions cut 3 bases from V and 5 bases from J, with 13 bases between. Germline-derived CDR1 and CDR2 are MDHEN and SYDVKM. The CDR3 is 14 residues long. The CDR3 region has the DNA TGTGCCAGCAGTTTTGGCCACAGGGTAACTGAAGCTTTCTTT. Translation: CASSFGHRVTEAFF.

This clonotype was seen repeatedly, ten times or more. J is TRBJ2-3 and V is TRBV6-1; no reliable D call. Trimming pared 5 bases from V and 6 bases from J, leaving 12 bases between. The germline V gene has CDR1 MNHNS and CDR2 SASEGT. This CDR3 is 13 amino acids long. This chain's CDR3 is CASSRPSGDTQYF. The CDR3 nucleotides are TGTGCCAGCAGTCGTCCGTCCGGGGATACGCAGTATTTT.

This clonotype was observed a handful of times. The V call is TRBV29-1, the J call TRBJ1-1; possibly TRBD1 for D (5 bases). The CDR3 loop spans 12 amino acids. CDR1 SQVTM and CDR2 ANQGSEA come from the germline V gene. V dropped 0 bases and J dropped 11 bases, with 13 bases sitting between them. The CDR3 spells CSVEDQQVDAFF. DNA for the CDR3: TGCAGCGTTGAAGATCAACAGGTGGATGCTTTCTTT. The whole variable domain, remainder taken from reference TRBV29-1 and TRBJ1-1, is SAVISQKPSRDICQRGTSLTIQCQVDSQVTMMFWYRQQPGQSLTLIATANQGSEATYESGFVIDKFPISRPNLTFSTLTVSNMSPEDSSIYLCSVEDQQVDAFFGQGTRLTVV.

This clonotype was seen at least ten times. The V and J genes are TRBV12-3 or TRBV12-4 and TRBJ2-2; D is undetermined. The germline V and J ends were trimmed by 5 bases and 5 bases, with 15 bases remaining between them. This CDR3 is built from 15 residues. This chain's CDR3 is CASSPGVLTTGELFF. CDR3 DNA: TGTGCCAGCAGTCCCGGAGTACTAACAACCGGGGAGCTGTTTTTT.

This clonotype was picked up many times. V usage is TRBV5-1 and J usage is TRBJ1-1, with D maybe TRBD1 (5 bases). V lost 0 bases and J 7 bases, leaving 13 bases between the germline ends. The CDR3 runs 14 residues. CDR1 and CDR2 from the germline V gene are SGHRS and YFSETQ. The CDR3 reads CASSLGGVVVEAFF. Written as DNA, the CDR3 is TGCGCCAGCAGCTTGGGAGGGGTGGTAGTTGAAGCTTTCTTT.

At least ten counts were recorded for this clonotype. V usage is TRBV6-2 or TRBV6-3 and J usage is TRBJ2-7; D unclear. The CDR3 runs to 14 residues. Deletions cut 4 bases from V and 2 bases from J, with 12 bases between. The germline CDR1 and CDR2 sequences are MNHEY and SVGEGT. DNA for the CDR3: TGTGCCAGCAGTTCCCGGCAGATTCCCTACGAGCAGTACGTC. Translated, it gives CASSSRQIPYEQYV.

J is TRBJ1-2 and V is TRBV5-1; D is unresolved. V lost 7 bases to trimming and J lost 7 bases, with 14 bases between them. The CDR3 covers 12 residues. CDR1 SGHRS and CDR2 YFSETQ come from the germline V gene. CDR3 protein: CASGTGSFGYTF. Written as DNA, the CDR3 is TGCGCCAGCGGAACTGGCAGCTTTGGCTACACCTTC.

This clonotype was picked up many times. The V gene is TRBV10-2, the J gene TRBJ2-7; no firm D call. V gave up 5 bases and J gave up 2 bases, with 10 bases separating them. Germline V CDR1 and CDR2: WSHSY, SAAADI. This CDR3 has 13 amino acids. CDR3 coding DNA: TGCGCCAGCAGTCCTACATGGACCTACGAGCAGTACTTC. Its protein product is CASSPTWTYEQYF.

Many counts were recorded for this clonotype. The chain recombines TRBV14 with TRBJ2-3, with 11 bases lining up with TRBD2. The CDR3 contains 17 residues. CDR1 SGHDN and CDR2 FVKESK come from the germline V gene. The V gene end was trimmed by 0 bases and the J gene end by 0 bases; junction bases not matched to a gene: 2. The CDR3 coding sequence is TGTGCCAGCAGCCAAGAGGGGACTAGCGGAAGCACAGATACGCAGTATTTT. It specifies CASSQEGTSGSTDTQYF. Looking up the rest from reference TRBV14 and TRBJ2-3 gives the full variable domain: EAGVTQFPSHSVIEKGQTVTLRCDPISGHDNLYWYRRVMGKEIKFLLHFVKESKQDESGMPNNRFLAERTGGTYSTLKVQPAELEDSGVYFCASSQEGTSGSTDTQYFGPGTRLTVL.

The gene calls are TRBV10-3 and TRBJ2-6; D unresolved. The CDR3 extends over 13 amino acids. Trimming left V 2 bases short and J 2 bases short, with 1 base between. Germline assignment: CDR1 ENHRY and CDR2 SYGVKD. The CDR3: CAISEPGANVLTF. The CDR3 DNA is TGTGCCATCAGTGAGCCTGGGGCCAACGTCCTGACTTTC.

This clonotype appeared many times. This chain uses TRBV11-2 with TRBJ1-6, with TRBD1 identical over 7 bases. Germline-derived CDR1 and CDR2 are SGHAT and FQNNGV. The trim removed 5 bases at V and 10 bases at J, leaving 11 bases unmatched. This CDR3 has 15 amino acids. The CDR3 spells CASSRDSPGFSPLHF. The CDR3 DNA follows: TGTGCCAGCAGCAGGGACAGCCCTGGGTTCTCACCCCTCCACTTT. The whole variable domain, filled in from reference TRBV11-2 and TRBJ1-6, reads EAGVAQSPRYKIIEKRQSVAFWCNPISGHATLYWYQQILGQGPKLLIQFQNNGVVDDSQLPKDRFSAERLKGVDSTLKIQPAKLEDSAVYLCASSRDSPGFSPLHFGNGTRLTVT.